This passage covers 16 T cell receptor beta chains from one sample sequenced in a study of vaccination effects on CD4 cells after COVID-19. Their antigen targets remain unknown. The ViraFEST assay expanded antigen-specific CD4+ T cells with viral peptide pools before sequencing. Isolating CD4+ T cells followed approximately 9 days of culture. This individual contracted SARS-CoV-2 between March and December 2020, as verified by PCR. Measured with immunoSEQ multiplex PCR; TCRdb has only the in-frame clones, and not every one. The sample yields under 55,000 clones, approximately 70% seen once. Here the sequenced sample was CD4+ T cells from PBMCs cultured with a peptide pool, taken before COVID-19 vaccination. These receptors were obtained from a human donor who had a prior SARS-CoV-2 infection.

The chain combines TRBV6-2 or TRBV6-3 with TRBJ2-3, with 8 bases identical to TRBD1. V was clipped by 6 bases and J by 6 bases; unmatched bases: 8. This CDR3 comprises 14 residues. Germline-derived CDR1 and CDR2 are MNHEY and SVGEGT. Written as DNA, the CDR3 is TGTGCCAGCAGCAACCAGGGGGCGAGGGATACGCAGTATTTT. It translates to CASSNQGARDTQYF.

The V call is TRBV18, the J call TRBJ2-5; weak D call: TRBD1 (6 bases). The V gene lost 3 bases and the J gene lost 1 base, with 12 bases spanning the gap. From germline, CDR1 is KGHSH and CDR2 LQKENI. This CDR3 has 15 amino acids. The CDR3 DNA reads TGTGCCAGCTCACCCCTCAGGGGACCCCAAGAGACCCAGTACTTC. Protein sequence: CASSPLRGPQETQYF. Filled out from reference TRBV18 and TRBJ2-5, the complete variable domain reads NAGVMQNPRHLVRRRGQEARLRCSPMKGHSHVYWYRQLPEEGLKFMVYLQKENIIDESGMPKERFSAEFPKEGPSILRIQQVVRGDSAAYFCASSPLRGPQETQYFGPGTRLLVL.

The rearrangement links TRBV3-1 (or the pseudogene TRBV3-2) to TRBJ2-6; tentatively, D is TRBD2 (5 bases). This CDR3 has 17 amino acids. Germline V CDR1 and CDR2: LGHDT, YNNKEL (reference sequence). With 6 bases removed from V and 2 bases from J, the gap between germline ends came to 17 bases. The CDR3 sequence: CASSLISGSPGANVLTF. The CDR3 DNA sequence: TGTGCCAGCAGTCTTATATCGGGATCCCCTGGGGCCAACGTCCTGACTTTC.

The V gene is TRBV10-3, the J gene TRBJ1-6; 8 bases line up with TRBD1. The CDR3 is 16 amino acids. Germline V gene lookup returns CDR1 ENHRY and CDR2 SYGVKD. Trimming at V came to 7 bases and at J to 10 bases, leaving 15 bases not matched to a gene. The CDR3 DNA reads TGTGCCATCACCGACACCCCCGGGACAGGTGCCTCACCCCTCCACTTT. Translated: CAITDTPGTGASPLHF.

This clone was picked up a small number of times. V usage is TRBV7-8 and J usage is TRBJ2-1; 8 bases align to TRBD2. The germline V gene has CDR1 SGHVS and CDR2 FQNEAQ. The V segment lost 7 bases and the J segment 9 bases; nucleotides outside the gene matches: 8. The CDR3 has 13 residues. CDR3 bases: TGTGCCAGCATGGGGCGGGAGGTAGGTGAGCAGTTCTTC. This translates into CASMGREVGEQFF. Based on the CDR3 plus reference TRBV7-8 and TRBJ2-1, the full variable domain is GAGVSQSPRYKVAKRGQDVALRCDPISGHVSLFWYQQALGQGPEFLTYFQNEAQLDKSGLPSDRFFAERPEGSVSTLKIQRTQQEDSAVYLCASMGREVGEQFFGPGTRLTVL.

This clone has just a few counts. The rearrangement uses TRBV19 and TRBJ1-2; D perhaps matches TRBD1 (5 bases). CDR3 length: 15 amino acids. Trimming took 1 base from V and 4 from J, leaving 13 bases between them. Looked up from germline, CDR1 is LNHDA and CDR2 is SQIVND (reference sequence). CDR3 nucleotides: TGTGCCAGTAGTATAGTAGGCGGGGGATCCTATGGCTACACCTTC. Protein: CASSIVGGGSYGYTF.

The V call is TRBV10-3, the J call TRBJ1-4; tentatively, D is TRBD1 (5 bases). The CDR3 is made up of 14 amino acids. Per germline, CDR1 ENHRY and CDR2 SYGVKD. Deletions cut 8 bases from V and 6 bases from J, with 16 bases between. CDR3 protein: CAIGRGTTDEKLFF. The CDR3 nucleotides read TGTGCCATCGGGAGAGGGACGACAGATGAAAAACTGTTTTTT.

This clone has just a few counts. The V call is TRBV7-6, the J call TRBJ1-1, with TRBD1 matching over 9 bases. Germline trimming cut 3 bases from V and 4 bases from J; bases unmatched to any gene: 6. Germline V gene data show CDR1 as SGHVS and CDR2 as FNYEAQ. The CDR3 sequence is 15 residues long. The CDR3 region is CASSFSRTGVTEAFF. In nucleotides, the CDR3 is TGTGCCAGCAGCTTTTCGAGGACAGGGGTCACTGAAGCTTTCTTT.

This clone turned up a few times. The chain links TRBV9 to TRBJ2-7; 8 bases are a match to TRBD2. CDR3 length: 16 residues. Germline loops: CDR1 SGDLS, CDR2 YYNGEE. With V trimmed by 3 bases and J by 4 bases, 12 bases remained unmatched. CDR3 residues: CASSAAGGERGYEQYF. CDR3 coding DNA: TGTGCCAGCAGCGCCGCCGGGGGGGAGCGGGGGTACGAGCAGTACTTC. The variable domain in full, completed from reference TRBV9 and TRBJ2-7, reads DSGVTQTPKHLITATGQRVTLRCSPRSGDLSVYWYQQSLDQGLQFLIQYYNGEERAKGNILERFSAQQFPDLHSELNLSSLELGDSALYFCASSAAGGERGYEQYFGPGTRLTVT.

V is TRBV9 and J is TRBJ2-7; 7 bases are a match to TRBD2. CDR1 and CDR2 from the germline V gene are SGDLS and YYNGEE. V shed 4 bases and J 0 bases; nucleotides not matched to a gene: 7. This CDR3 spans 15 amino acids. The DNA of the CDR3 is TGTGCCAGCAGCCAAGGACTAGTCGGCTCCTACGAGCAGTACTTC. Translating it yields CASSQGLVGSYEQYF.

The J gene is TRBJ2-4, the V gene TRBV6-5; 11 positions agree with TRBD2. The V gene end was trimmed by 2 bases and the J gene end by 8 bases; junction bases not matched to a gene: 8. The CDR3 is made up of 16 amino acids. The V gene's germline CDR1 is MNHEY and CDR2 SVGAGI. The CDR3 region has the DNA TGTGCCAGCAGTTACCTAGCGGGGGGCCTGGGTGACATTCAGTACTTC. Its translation is CASSYLAGGLGDIQYF.

This clone was seen a handful of times. The V gene is TRBV6-6, the J gene TRBJ1-2; D remains ambiguous. In germline, CDR1 is MNHNY, CDR2 SVGAGI (reference sequence). Between the trimmed V and J ends, which lost 0 bases and 2 bases, there was a span of 1 base. The CDR3 length is 12 residues. Here the CDR3 DNA reads TGTGCCAGCAGTTACTCGAACTATGGCTACACCTTC. Its protein is CASSYSNYGYTF.

The rearrangement joins TRBV30 to TRBJ2-7, with TRBD1 identical over 9 bases. Germline V gene data show CDR1 as GTSNPN and CDR2 as SVGIG (reference sequence). Unmatched junction bases numbered 7, after V lost 7 bases and J lost 6 bases. This CDR3 is built from 12 residues. CDR3 loop: CASRTGAGEQYF. The DNA for the CDR3 is TGTGCCTCGAGGACAGGGGCTGGCGAGCAGTACTTC.

The chain uses TRBV5-1 and TRBJ2-3; D perhaps matches TRBD2 (6 bases). The CDR3 runs to 14 residues. Germline V gene lookup returns CDR1 SGHRS and CDR2 YFSETQ. The V end was cut by 4 bases, the J end by 2 bases, with 11 bases between. Here the CDR3 DNA reads TGCGCCAGCAGCCGGGGAGGAGTCACAGATACGCAGTATTTT. Protein sequence: CASSRGGVTDTQYF. Drawing the rest from reference TRBV5-1 and TRBJ2-3, the complete variable domain is KAGVTQTPRYLIKTRGQQVTLSCSPISGHRSVSWYQQTPGQGLQFLFEYFSETQRNKGNFPGRFSGRQFSNSRSEMNVSTLELGDSALYLCASSRGGVTDTQYFGPGTRLTVL.

This chain joins TRBV29-1 and TRBJ1-2, with 9 nucleotides matching TRBD1. The ends lost 8 bases at V and 4 bases at J; junction bases unmatched: 11. This CDR3 comprises 14 residues. Per germline, CDR1 SQVTM and CDR2 ANQGSEA. CDR3 coding DNA: TGCAGCCCAACACCGGGACAGGGTCGCTATGGCTACACCTTC. Its protein product is CSPTPGQGRYGYTF.

The rearrangement links TRBV18 to TRBJ2-5; D ambiguous. This CDR3 contains 17 residues. In germline, CDR1 is KGHSH, CDR2 LQKENI. With 1 base removed from V and 6 bases from J, the gap between germline ends came to 21 bases. The CDR3 region is CASSPQTLELTGKTQYF. Written as DNA, the CDR3 is TGTGCCAGCTCACCACAAACTCTGGAGCTCACCGGCAAGACCCAGTACTTC.